This is a list of T cell receptor beta chains from one sample in a study of blood T cell repertoires in COVID-19. Clones were sequenced by immunoSEQ multiplex PCR, and TCRdb holds only the in-frame ones, with some missing. The sample records approximately 210,000 clones, approximately 78% being singletons. Sequencing was performed on peripheral blood. These receptors were taken from a woman aged 40 to 50 with acute or convalescent COVID-19. The CDR3 runs from the conserved cysteine through the conserved F or W. Each record gives: J gene, D gene, clone size, V gene, CDR3 protein, CDR3 DNA. The D gene is left open where the match is weak. Clone size is given for some rows only: seen once, a few or many times, or a class if the clone is expanded.

J gene: TRBJ2-3
D gene: -
clone size: -
V gene: TRBV9
CDR3 protein: CASSPRLEADTQYF
CDR3 DNA: TGTGCCAGCAGCCCTCGACTAGAGGCAGATACGCAGTATTTT

J gene: TRBJ1-2
D gene: TRBD1
clone size: -
V gene: TRBV23-1
CDR3 protein: CASSQSNGRGPYGYTF
CDR3 DNA: TGCGCCAGCAGTCAATCGAACGGCAGGGGGCCGTATGGCTACACCTTC

J gene: TRBJ2-4
D gene: TRBD2
clone size: few
V gene: TRBV7-2
CDR3 protein: CASSSYPRTSLSKNIQYF
CDR3 DNA: TGTGCCAGCAGCTCTTACCCCCGGACTAGTTTATCTAAAAACATTCAGTACTTC

J gene: TRBJ1-1
D gene: TRBD1
clone size: -
V gene: TRBV19
CDR3 protein: CASSISGTEKWWTEAFF
CDR3 DNA: TGTGCCAGTAGTATTTCGGGGACAGAAAAGTGGTGGACTGAAGCTTTCTTT

J gene: TRBJ2-1
D gene: -
clone size: many
V gene: TRBV3-1/TRBV3-2
CDR3 protein: CASSQDFGGQFF
CDR3 DNA: TGTGCCAGCAGCCAAGATTTCGGCGGGCAGTTCTTC

J gene: TRBJ2-7
D gene: -
clone size: -
V gene: TRBV12-3/TRBV12-4
CDR3 protein: CASSRGSSYEQYF
CDR3 DNA: TGTGCCAGCAGTCGGGGGTCCTCCTACGAGCAGTACTTC

J gene: TRBJ2-5
D gene: -
clone size: -
V gene: TRBV20-1
CDR3 protein: CSASLETQYF
CDR3 DNA: TGCAGTGCCTCTCTAGAGACCCAGTACTTC

J gene: TRBJ1-1
D gene: TRBD1
clone size: -
V gene: TRBV18
CDR3 protein: CASSRQGNTEAFF
CDR3 DNA: TGTGCCAGCTCACGACAGGGTAACACTGAAGCTTTCTTT

J gene: TRBJ1-2
D gene: -
clone size: -
V gene: TRBV11-3
CDR3 protein: CASSREGYGYTF
CDR3 DNA: TGTGCCAGCAGTAGGGAGGGCTATGGCTACACCTTC

J gene: TRBJ1-6
D gene: -
clone size: once
V gene: TRBV5-6
CDR3 protein: CASSLRRDTPSSYNSPLHF
CDR3 DNA: TGTGCCAGCAGCTTGCGACGGGACACTCCGAGCTCCTATAATTCACCCCTCCACTTT

J gene: TRBJ2-7
D gene: TRBD2
clone size: -
V gene: TRBV10-3
CDR3 protein: CAISEAVAGGLSYEQYF
CDR3 DNA: TGTGCCATCAGTGAGGCGGTAGCGGGGGGCCTGTCCTACGAGCAGTACTTC

J gene: TRBJ1-5
D gene: TRBD1
clone size: -
V gene: TRBV30
CDR3 protein: CAWSVLGGQGVNQPQHF
CDR3 DNA: TGTGCCTGGAGCGTACTCGGGGGACAGGGGGTAAATCAGCCCCAGCATTTT

J gene: TRBJ2-7
D gene: -
clone size: -
V gene: TRBV7-8
CDR3 protein: CASSLEPLPEQYF
CDR3 DNA: TGTGCCAGCAGCTTAGAACCCCTACCCGAGCAGTACTTC

J gene: TRBJ1-2
D gene: TRBD1
clone size: -
V gene: TRBV20-1
CDR3 protein: CSASRQGGGYGYTF
CDR3 DNA: TGCAGTGCTAGTAGACAGGGAGGAGGCTATGGCTACACCTTC

J gene: TRBJ2-1
D gene: TRBD2
clone size: -
V gene: TRBV7-2
CDR3 protein: CASSLGDLAGGRGGEQFF
CDR3 DNA: TGTGCCAGCAGCTTGGGGGATTTGGCGGGAGGGCGTGGAGGTGAGCAGTTCTTC

J gene: TRBJ2-5
D gene: TRBD2
clone size: -
V gene: TRBV6-2/TRBV6-3
CDR3 protein: CASSLPGLAGETQYF
CDR3 DNA: TGTGCCAGCAGCCTCCCAGGACTAGCGGGGGAGACCCAGTACTTC

J gene: TRBJ1-2
D gene: TRBD1
clone size: -
V gene: TRBV19
CDR3 protein: CASSFTGTASNYGYTF
CDR3 DNA: TGTGCCAGTAGTTTCACCGGGACAGCTTCTAACTATGGCTACACCTTC

J gene: TRBJ2-3
D gene: -
clone size: -
V gene: TRBV18
CDR3 protein: CASSRGTVPTDTQYF
CDR3 DNA: TGTGCCAGCTCACGCGGGACAGTACCCACAGATACGCAGTATTTT

J gene: TRBJ2-7
D gene: -
clone size: -
V gene: TRBV7-9
CDR3 protein: CASSLAIYEQYF
CDR3 DNA: TGTGCCAGCAGCTTAGCCATCTACGAGCAGTACTTC

J gene: TRBJ1-1
D gene: -
clone size: few
V gene: TRBV23-1
CDR3 protein: CALLDNGRENAEAFF
CDR3 DNA: TGCGCCCTGCTAGACAATGGGAGGGAGAACGCTGAAGCTTTCTTT

J gene: TRBJ1-1
D gene: -
clone size: once
V gene: TRBV29-1
CDR3 protein: CSAIMNTEAFF
CDR3 DNA: TGCAGCGCCATCATGAACACTGAAGCTTTCTTT

J gene: TRBJ1-3
D gene: -
clone size: -
V gene: TRBV10-3
CDR3 protein: CAINTELAGNTIYF
CDR3 DNA: TGTGCCATCAACACAGAATTGGCTGGAAACACCATATATTTT

J gene: TRBJ2-2
D gene: -
clone size: -
V gene: TRBV4-1
CDR3 protein: CASSLYRVTGELFF
CDR3 DNA: TGCGCCAGCAGCCTTTACAGGGTGACCGGGGAGCTGTTTTTT

J gene: TRBJ2-7
D gene: TRBD1
clone size: -
V gene: TRBV7-9
CDR3 protein: CASSPQGAPEQYF
CDR3 DNA: TGTGCCAGCAGCCCGCAGGGGGCGCCCGAGCAGTACTTC

J gene: TRBJ1-2
D gene: TRBD1
clone size: -
V gene: TRBV7-3
CDR3 protein: CASSLGSGGTYGYTF
CDR3 DNA: TGTGCCAGCAGCTTGGGGTCAGGGGGCACCTATGGCTACACCTTC

J gene: TRBJ2-7
D gene: TRBD1
clone size: -
V gene: TRBV9
CDR3 protein: CASSPLSTGAEQYF
CDR3 DNA: TGTGCCAGCAGCCCCTTATCCACAGGGGCCGAGCAGTACTTC

J gene: TRBJ2-1
D gene: -
clone size: -
V gene: TRBV18
CDR3 protein: CASSPVQVNNEQFF
CDR3 DNA: TGTGCCAGCTCACCAGTGCAGGTTAACAATGAGCAGTTCTTC

J gene: TRBJ2-6
D gene: -
clone size: -
V gene: TRBV27
CDR3 protein: CASSSPRGSGANVLTF
CDR3 DNA: TGTGCCAGCAGTTCGCCCAGGGGTTCTGGGGCCAACGTCCTGACTTTC

J gene: TRBJ2-5
D gene: -
clone size: -
V gene: TRBV5-1
CDR3 protein: CASSLALDRSQETQYF
CDR3 DNA: TGCGCCAGCAGCTTGGCCCTAGACAGATCACAAGAGACCCAGTACTTC